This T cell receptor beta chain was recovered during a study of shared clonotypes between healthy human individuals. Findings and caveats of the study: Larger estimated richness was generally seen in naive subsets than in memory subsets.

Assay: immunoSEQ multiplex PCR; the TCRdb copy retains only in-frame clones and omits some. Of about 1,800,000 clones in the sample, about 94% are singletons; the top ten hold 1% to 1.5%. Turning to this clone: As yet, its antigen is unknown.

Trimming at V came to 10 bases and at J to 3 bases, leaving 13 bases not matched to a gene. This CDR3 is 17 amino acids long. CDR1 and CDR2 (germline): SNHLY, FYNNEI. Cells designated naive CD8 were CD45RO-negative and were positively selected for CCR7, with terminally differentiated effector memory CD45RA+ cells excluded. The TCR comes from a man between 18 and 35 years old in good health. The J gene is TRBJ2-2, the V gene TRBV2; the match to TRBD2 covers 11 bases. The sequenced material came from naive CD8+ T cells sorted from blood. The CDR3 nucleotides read TGTGCCACCTGGCTTAGCGGGGGGGCCCGGGACACCGGGGAGCTGTTTTTT. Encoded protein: CATWLSGGARDTGELFF.